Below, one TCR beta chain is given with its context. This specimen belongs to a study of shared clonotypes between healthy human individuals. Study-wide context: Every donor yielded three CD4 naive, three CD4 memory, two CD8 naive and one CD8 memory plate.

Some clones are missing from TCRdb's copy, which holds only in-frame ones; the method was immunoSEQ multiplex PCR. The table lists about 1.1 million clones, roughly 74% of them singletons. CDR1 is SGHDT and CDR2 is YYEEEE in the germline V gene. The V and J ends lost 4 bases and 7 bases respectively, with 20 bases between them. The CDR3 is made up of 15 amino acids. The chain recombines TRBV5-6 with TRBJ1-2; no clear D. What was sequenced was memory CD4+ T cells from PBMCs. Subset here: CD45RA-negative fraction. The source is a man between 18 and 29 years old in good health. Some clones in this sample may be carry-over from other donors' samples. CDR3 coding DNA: TGTGCCAGCAGCCAAGGGTTTGCTTATGGGAGTGGCTACACCTTC. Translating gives CASSQGFAYGSGYTF. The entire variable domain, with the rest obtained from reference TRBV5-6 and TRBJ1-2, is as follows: DAGVTQSPTHLIKTRGQQVTLRCSPKSGHDTVSWYQQALGQGPQFIFQYYEEEERQRGNFPDRFSGHQFPNYSSELNVNALLLGDSALYLCASSQGFAYGSGYTFGSGTRLTVV.